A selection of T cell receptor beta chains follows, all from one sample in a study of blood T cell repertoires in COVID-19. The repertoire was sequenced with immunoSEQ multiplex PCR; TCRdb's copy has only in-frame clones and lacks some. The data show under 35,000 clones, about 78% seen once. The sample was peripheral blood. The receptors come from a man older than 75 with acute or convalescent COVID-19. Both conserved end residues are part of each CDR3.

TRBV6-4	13	CASSVEGGETQYF
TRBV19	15	CAVSSLTTGAVGYTF
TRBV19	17	CASSTFRKAGTFYEQYF
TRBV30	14	CAWSVPQGFYEQYF
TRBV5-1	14	CASRSGTGGNGYTF
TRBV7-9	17	CASSPHGRAGGYNEQFF
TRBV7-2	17	CASSHPAGQRSYNEQFF
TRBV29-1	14	CSVRTELAKNIQYF
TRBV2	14	CASKEQLNTGELFF
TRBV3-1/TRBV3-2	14	CASSQDLRRLEQYF
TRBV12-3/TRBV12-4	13	CASSSRGGTEAFF
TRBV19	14	CASSTTGDGYGYTF
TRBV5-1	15	CASSVRGGDTDTQYF
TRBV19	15	CASSLGQGVRETQYF
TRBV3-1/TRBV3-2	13	CASSFQLDQPQHF
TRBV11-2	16	CASSPLRRGGRNEQYF
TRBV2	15	CASAQGRAPGYEQYF
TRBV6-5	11	CASSDSYGYTF
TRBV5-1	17	CASSFPTDREASYEQYF
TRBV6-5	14	CASRQGTNTGELFF
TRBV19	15	CASSIDRGNTGELFF
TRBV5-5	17	CASSLARQGVSGNTIYF
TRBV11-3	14	CASSSDFSTDTQYF
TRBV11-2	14	CASSFGLSTDTQYF
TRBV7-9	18	CASSLDGGDGFSSYEQYF
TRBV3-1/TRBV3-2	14	CASSAGQGNYGYTF
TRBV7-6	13	CASRSGTYNEQFF
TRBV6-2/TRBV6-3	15	CASRRDRLPKNIQYF
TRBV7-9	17	CASSLGIRGTAKNIQYF
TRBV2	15	CASCTGTGVQETQYF
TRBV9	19	CASSVRGLAGGYSTDTQYF
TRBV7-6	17	CASSLGWAARVKETQYF
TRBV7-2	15	CASSPGTVPYNEQFF
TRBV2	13	CASSRDRGDTQYF
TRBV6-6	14	CASSYPSGGYGYTF
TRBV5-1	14	CASSSLAGEYEQYF
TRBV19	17	CASTERTGLNPNYGYTF
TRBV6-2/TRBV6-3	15	CASSSADRATNTQYF
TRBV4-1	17	CASSQVGSGTGGYGYTF
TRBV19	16	CASSIDQQDHYYGYTF
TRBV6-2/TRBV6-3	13	CASSYSAQGEQYF
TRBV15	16	CATSTTMDRFNYGYTF
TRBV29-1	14	CSVGASGVAETQYF
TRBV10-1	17	CASSSGLAGVGQETQYF
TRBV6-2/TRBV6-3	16	CASSPRPGQGAEEQYF